This T cell receptor (beta chain) was obtained from a study of blood T cell repertoires in COVID-19. Turning to the study itself: Some COVID-19 samples were acute and others convalescent; all came from the United States, Italy and Spain. T cells, B-cell-depleted T cells, or PBMCs provided the cDNA or gDNA that served as material.

The CDR3 is 15 amino acids. V lost 6 bases, J lost 3 bases, and 17 bases lay in between. The germline gives CDR1 MNHEY, CDR2 SVGAGI. As handled by the study authors: Estimation of nucleated cell counts relied on the amplification of reference gene primers. Generated by immunoSEQ multiplex PCR, the TCRdb table keeps only in-frame clones and is missing some. That table is the source of V, J and clone size, and D and trimming were worked out from the DNA. The sample comprises around 250,000 clones, around nine tenths of which are singletons, and roughly 1.6% rests with the top ten. What was sequenced was peripheral blood. This rearrangement joins TRBV6-5 to TRBJ1-2; D possibly corresponds to TRBD1 (6 bases). This clonotype originated in a woman aged 60 to 75 who had recovered from COVID-19. Here the CDR3 reads CASSRHREWDYGYTF. CDR3 nucleotides: TGTGCCAGCAGCCGGCACAGGGAATGGGACTATGGCTACACCTTC.